This T cell receptor (beta chain) was retrieved from a study of T cells expressing NK-cell markers. Overall study: Researchers got TCR beta repertoires out of sorted CD3+CD56+NKG2C+, CD3+CD56+NKG2C- and CD3+CD56-NKG2C+ T cells. Eight donors were sequenced, seven testing HCMV-seropositive and one testing seronegative.

Using the 5' RACE reads, TCRdb records one entry per CDR3 protein without DNA. Its table records 300,000 to 450,000 distinct CDR3 sequences. CDR1 MNHEY and CDR2 SMNVEV come from the germline V gene (reference sequence). CDR3 length: 17 amino acids. The sample taken for sequencing was blood T cells: a sorted CD56 or NKG2C T cell subset, CD4+ or CD8+ T cells, or bulk PBMC T cells (not recorded which). The V gene is TRBV27, the J gene TRBJ2-3; TCRdb's D call, TRBD1, is unchecked because there is no DNA. The receptor's source is a man aged 18-75 years in good health. The CDR3 sequence: CASSLAQRGALTDTQYF.